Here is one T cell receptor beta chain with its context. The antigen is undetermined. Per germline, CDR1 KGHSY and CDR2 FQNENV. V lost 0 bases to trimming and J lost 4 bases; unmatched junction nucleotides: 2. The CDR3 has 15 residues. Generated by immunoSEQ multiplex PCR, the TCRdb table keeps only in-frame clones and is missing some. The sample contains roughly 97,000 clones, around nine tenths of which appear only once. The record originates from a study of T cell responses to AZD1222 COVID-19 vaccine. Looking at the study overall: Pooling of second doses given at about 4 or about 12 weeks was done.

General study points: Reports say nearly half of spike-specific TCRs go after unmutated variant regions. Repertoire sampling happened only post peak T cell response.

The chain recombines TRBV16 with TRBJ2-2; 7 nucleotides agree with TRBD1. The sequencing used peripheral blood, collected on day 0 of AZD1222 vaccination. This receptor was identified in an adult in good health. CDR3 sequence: CASSQSGQATGELFF. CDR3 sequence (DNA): TGTGCCAGCAGCCAATCAGGACAGGCCACCGGGGAGCTGTTTTTT.